A selection of T cell receptor beta chains follows, all from one sample in a study of T-cell memory formation after mild COVID-19. TCRdb independently ran MiXCR on the 5' RACE reads; one entry per CDR3 protein. The profile shows 350,000 to 400,000 distinct CDR3 sequences, 20% to 25% of them singletons. Source material: PBMCs or a T cell subset sorted from them (not recorded which). These TCRs come from an adult woman who had mild COVID-19 (a few samples of this study predate the infection). Cell type and time point are not known. The CDR3 runs from the conserved cysteine through the conserved F or W. The order of the fields is D gene, clone size, V gene, J gene, CDR3 DNA, CDR3 protein. D genes are given only for firm matches. Only part of the rows carry a size: once, few, many, or a class if the clone is expanded.

D gene: TRBD1; clone size: few; V gene: TRBV6-6; J gene: TRBJ2-7; CDR3 DNA: TGTGCCAGCAGCATCGGGACAGGGGTTCGGTACGAGCAGTACTTC; CDR3 protein: CASSIGTGVRYEQYF
D gene: .; clone size: .; V gene: TRBV4-2; J gene: TRBJ2-1; CDR3 DNA: TGTGCCAGCAGCCAAGAATCTGGGGGCCTTCGCTACAATGAGCAGTTCTTC; CDR3 protein: CASSQESGGLRYNEQFF
D gene: .; clone size: .; V gene: TRBV12-3/TRBV12-4; J gene: TRBJ1-1; CDR3 DNA: TGTGCCAGCAGTCTCGACAGGACCCCTTCTGCTTTCTTT; CDR3 protein: CASSLDRTPSAFF
D gene: .; clone size: .; V gene: TRBV9; J gene: TRBJ2-1; CDR3 DNA: TGTGCCAGCAGCGTAAGCCCAGATCTGAATGAGCAGTTCTTC; CDR3 protein: CASSVSPDLNEQFF
D gene: .; clone size: few; V gene: TRBV5-5; J gene: TRBJ1-1; CDR3 DNA: TGTGCCAGCAGCTTGGTCCCATTGCAGTCTGAAGCTTTTTTT; CDR3 protein: CASSLVPLQSEAFF
D gene: .; clone size: .; V gene: TRBV5-1; J gene: TRBJ1-2; CDR3 DNA: TGCGCCAGCAGCTCTTCGCAGGGTATCTATGGCTACACCTTC; CDR3 protein: CASSSSQGIYGYTF
D gene: .; clone size: few; V gene: TRBV7-8; J gene: TRBJ2-2; CDR3 DNA: TGTGCCAGCAGCTTATTTTATCCAGCGGGCACCGGGGAGCTGTTTTTT; CDR3 protein: CASSLFYPAGTGELFF
D gene: .; clone size: .; V gene: TRBV5-1; J gene: TRBJ2-7; CDR3 DNA: TGCGCCAGCAGCCCGGAGGCAGGAAGGCCTAACGAGCAGTACTTC; CDR3 protein: CASSPEAGRPNEQYF
D gene: TRBD1; clone size: few; V gene: TRBV29-1; J gene: TRBJ2-2; CDR3 DNA: TGCAGCGTTGAAGCGGGGACAGGCCTCACCGGGGAGCTGTTTTTT; CDR3 protein: CSVEAGTGLTGELFF
D gene: .; clone size: once; V gene: TRBV12-3/TRBV12-4; J gene: TRBJ2-5; CDR3 DNA: TGTGCCAGCAGTTCAGCTCCGGAGACCCAGTACTTC; CDR3 protein: CASSSAPETQYF
D gene: .; clone size: once; V gene: TRBV3-1; J gene: TRBJ2-7; CDR3 DNA: TGTGCCAGCAGCCAAGAGCGTCTCATACCCTACGAGCAGTACTTC; CDR3 protein: CASSQERLIPYEQYF
D gene: .; clone size: many; V gene: TRBV5-1; J gene: TRBJ2-5; CDR3 DNA: TGCGCCAGCAGCTTTCGCAGCGGACTGGGCCAAGAGACCCAGTACTTC; CDR3 protein: CASSFRSGLGQETQYF
D gene: .; clone size: few; V gene: TRBV4-1; J gene: TRBJ1-5; CDR3 DNA: TGCGCCAGCAGCCAAGTGTTGTATAGCAATCAGCCCCAGCATTTT; CDR3 protein: CASSQVLYSNQPQHF
D gene: .; clone size: .; V gene: TRBV5-5; J gene: TRBJ2-7; CDR3 DNA: TGTGCCAGCAGCTTGGTGGGGTCCGCCGGGGGCTCCTACGAGCAGTACTTC; CDR3 protein: CASSLVGSAGGSYEQYF
D gene: .; clone size: few; V gene: TRBV7-9; J gene: TRBJ2-3; CDR3 DNA: TGTGCCAGCAGCCTCGGGACCGTCTCGGGAGATACGCAGTATTTT; CDR3 protein: CASSLGTVSGDTQYF
D gene: .; clone size: few; V gene: TRBV7-2; J gene: TRBJ2-4; CDR3 DNA: TGTGCCAGCAGTTACGGACCCTTAGCCAAAAACATTCAGTACTTC; CDR3 protein: CASSYGPLAKNIQYF
D gene: TRBD2; clone size: few; V gene: TRBV24-1; J gene: TRBJ2-3; CDR3 DNA: TGTGCCACCAGTGATTTGATGGGGACTAGCGGGAGCACAGATACGCAGTATTTT; CDR3 protein: CATSDLMGTSGSTDTQYF
D gene: .; clone size: many; V gene: TRBV6-2/TRBV6-3; J gene: TRBJ2-1; CDR3 DNA: TGTGCCAGCAGTTACCCCCCAGCGGAGATCCCCCACAATGAGCAGTTCTTC; CDR3 protein: CASSYPPAEIPHNEQFF
D gene: .; clone size: few; V gene: TRBV15; J gene: TRBJ2-2; CDR3 DNA: TGTGCCACCAGCAGAGATCTTACGGGACTGAAGACCGGGGAGCTGTTTTTT; CDR3 protein: CATSRDLTGLKTGELFF
D gene: TRBD2; clone size: few; V gene: TRBV7-2; J gene: TRBJ2-7; CDR3 DNA: TGTGCCAGCAGCTTAGAGCTAGCGGGAGGCTACGAGCAGTACTTC; CDR3 protein: CASSLELAGGYEQYF
D gene: TRBD2; clone size: .; V gene: TRBV18; J gene: TRBJ2-1; CDR3 DNA: TGTGCCAGCTCGCCTGATAGCGGGAGAAGCAATGAGCAGTTCTTC; CDR3 protein: CASSPDSGRSNEQFF
D gene: TRBD2; clone size: few; V gene: TRBV19; J gene: TRBJ2-1; CDR3 DNA: TGTGCCAGTAACAAAGCGGGAGTCCTAATCAATGAGCAGTTCTTC; CDR3 protein: CASNKAGVLINEQFF
D gene: TRBD1; clone size: .; V gene: TRBV29-1; J gene: TRBJ1-2; CDR3 DNA: TGCAGCGTAGACGGGACAGGGGTCCTATTTAGTGGCTACACCTTC; CDR3 protein: CSVDGTGVLFSGYTF
D gene: .; clone size: .; V gene: TRBV27; J gene: TRBJ2-3; CDR3 DNA: TGTGCCAGCAGGCTGAAGCGAGACAGGCTTACAGATACGCAGTATTTT; CDR3 protein: CASRLKRDRLTDTQYF
D gene: .; clone size: many; V gene: TRBV15; J gene: TRBJ2-5; CDR3 DNA: TGTGCCACCAGCAGAGGGAGGGGTGAGACCCAGTACTTC; CDR3 protein: CATSRGRGETQYF
D gene: .; clone size: .; V gene: TRBV12-3/TRBV12-4; J gene: TRBJ1-3; CDR3 DNA: TGTGCCAGCAGTCCCTTGAAAGTCTCTGGAAACACCATATATTTT; CDR3 protein: CASSPLKVSGNTIYF
D gene: TRBD1; clone size: few; V gene: TRBV24-1; J gene: TRBJ1-5; CDR3 DNA: TGTGCCACCAGTGATCGCAACAGGGGGCCTCAAGGGCCCCAGCATTTT; CDR3 protein: CATSDRNRGPQGPQHF
D gene: .; clone size: .; V gene: TRBV12-3/TRBV12-4; J gene: TRBJ2-5; CDR3 DNA: TGTGCCAGCAGCTACATGGGGCTACAGGGCCAAGAGACCCAGTACTTC; CDR3 protein: CASSYMGLQGQETQYF
D gene: .; clone size: .; V gene: TRBV7-6; J gene: TRBJ1-4; CDR3 DNA: TGTGCCAGCAGCTTGCGAACTAATGAAAAACTGTTTTTT; CDR3 protein: CASSLRTNEKLFF
D gene: TRBD1; clone size: .; V gene: TRBV2; J gene: TRBJ1-5; CDR3 DNA: TGTGCCAGCAGAAGCGCCGGGACAGGGTATCAGCCCCAGCATTTT; CDR3 protein: CASRSAGTGYQPQHF
D gene: .; clone size: few; V gene: TRBV20-1; J gene: TRBJ2-1; CDR3 DNA: TGCAGTGCCTACCAAGGGCACCGCTCCTACAATGAGCAGTTCTTC; CDR3 protein: CSAYQGHRSYNEQFF
D gene: TRBD2; clone size: once; V gene: TRBV20-1; J gene: TRBJ2-2; CDR3 DNA: TGCAGTGCTAGAGAAAGCGGGAGGGACACCGGGGAGCTGTTTTTT; CDR3 protein: CSARESGRDTGELFF
D gene: .; clone size: few; V gene: TRBV9; J gene: TRBJ1-6; CDR3 DNA: TGTGCCAGCAGCGCCACAGGGTTTTATAATTCACCCCTCCACTTT; CDR3 protein: CASSATGFYNSPLHF
D gene: TRBD2; clone size: .; V gene: TRBV12-3/TRBV12-4; J gene: TRBJ2-3; CDR3 DNA: TGTGCCAGCAGACAGGGACTAGCGGCCACAGATACGCAGTATTTT; CDR3 protein: CASRQGLAATDTQYF
D gene: .; clone size: .; V gene: TRBV6-5; J gene: TRBJ1-1; CDR3 DNA: TGTGCCAGCAGTTACTTAGGGGGGGCCACTGAAGCTTTCTTT; CDR3 protein: CASSYLGGATEAFF
D gene: TRBD1; clone size: many; V gene: TRBV20-1; J gene: TRBJ2-5; CDR3 DNA: TGCAGTGCTAGAGAGTTACAGGGGGACCTAGAGACCCAGTACTTC; CDR3 protein: CSARELQGDLETQYF
D gene: .; clone size: .; V gene: TRBV9; J gene: TRBJ1-3; CDR3 DNA: TGTGCCAGCAGCGTAGAAAATAGTCGCTTGGACACCATATATTTT; CDR3 protein: CASSVENSRLDTIYF
D gene: .; clone size: few; V gene: TRBV30; J gene: TRBJ1-2; CDR3 DNA: TGTGCCTGGTACAGCAGGGGCGCGGCTGGCTACACCTTC; CDR3 protein: CAWYSRGAAGYTF
D gene: .; clone size: .; V gene: TRBV5-1; J gene: TRBJ2-3; CDR3 DNA: TGCGCCAGCAGCTTGGGGCAGGGCCTCCGCACAGATACGCAGTATTTT; CDR3 protein: CASSLGQGLRTDTQYF
D gene: TRBD2; clone size: few; V gene: TRBV5-1; J gene: TRBJ2-3; CDR3 DNA: TGCGCCAGCAGCTTCGGACTAGCGGGACAAACTAGCACAGATACGCAGTATTTT; CDR3 protein: CASSFGLAGQTSTDTQYF
D gene: .; clone size: .; V gene: TRBV7-3; J gene: TRBJ2-1; CDR3 DNA: TGTGCCAGCAGCTTAGGGTCCCTCAATGAGCAGTTCTTC; CDR3 protein: CASSLGSLNEQFF
D gene: .; clone size: .; V gene: TRBV7-2; J gene: TRBJ2-3; CDR3 DNA: TGTGCCAGCACCTACAGGGGGGGTACGCAGTATTTT; CDR3 protein: CASTYRGGTQYF
D gene: TRBD2; clone size: few; V gene: TRBV7-3; J gene: TRBJ2-3; CDR3 DNA: TGTGCCAGCAGCCCATTCTCGAGCGGGGGCACAGATACGCAGTATTTT; CDR3 protein: CASSPFSSGGTDTQYF
D gene: TRBD1; clone size: .; V gene: TRBV5-1; J gene: TRBJ2-7; CDR3 DNA: TGCGCCAGTGGGACAGGGGCCACCTACGAGCAGTACTTC; CDR3 protein: CASGTGATYEQYF
D gene: .; clone size: .; V gene: TRBV7-9; J gene: TRBJ1-1; CDR3 DNA: TGTGCCAGCAGCTTAGTGGCAGCAGAAGCTTTCTTT; CDR3 protein: CASSLVAAEAFF
D gene: TRBD1; clone size: .; V gene: TRBV10-3; J gene: TRBJ2-1; CDR3 DNA: TGTGCCATCAGTGAGGCGGGACAGGAGATTTACAATGAGCAGTTCTTC; CDR3 protein: CAISEAGQEIYNEQFF
D gene: .; clone size: .; V gene: TRBV7-9; J gene: TRBJ1-2; CDR3 DNA: TGTGCCAGCAGCCCTTACTGGTCTCGGGAGTCGGGTGGCTACACCTTC; CDR3 protein: CASSPYWSRESGGYTF
D gene: TRBD1; clone size: many; V gene: TRBV11-2; J gene: TRBJ2-7; CDR3 DNA: TGTGCCAGCAGCCGACAGGGAACCTACGAGCAGTACTTC; CDR3 protein: CASSRQGTYEQYF
D gene: .; clone size: few; V gene: TRBV7-2; J gene: TRBJ2-3; CDR3 DNA: TGTGCCAGCAGCCCGACTAGTACCACAGATACGCAGTATTTT; CDR3 protein: CASSPTSTTDTQYF
D gene: .; clone size: once; V gene: TRBV7-9; J gene: TRBJ1-6; CDR3 DNA: TGTGCCAGCAGCTTAGCGGGCAGCCGACTAAACTATAATTCACCCCTCCACTTT; CDR3 protein: CASSLAGSRLNYNSPLHF
D gene: TRBD1; clone size: .; V gene: TRBV19; J gene: TRBJ1-1; CDR3 DNA: TGTGCCAGTATTAAAAGTATGACAGGGTTGAACACTGAAGCTTTCTTT; CDR3 protein: CASIKSMTGLNTEAFF
D gene: .; clone size: .; V gene: TRBV20-1; J gene: TRBJ1-2; CDR3 DNA: TGCAGTGCTAGGACCGGGAGGGCAGATGGCTACACCTTC; CDR3 protein: CSARTGRADGYTF
D gene: .; clone size: .; V gene: TRBV3-1; J gene: TRBJ1-5; CDR3 DNA: TGTGCCAGCAGCCAAGAGGAATCCGGGCCCCAGCATTTT; CDR3 protein: CASSQEESGPQHF
D gene: .; clone size: few; V gene: TRBV6-5; J gene: TRBJ2-2; CDR3 DNA: TGTGCCAGCAGTTACTCGGGGTATCGGGGGAACACCGGGGAGCTGTTTTTT; CDR3 protein: CASSYSGYRGNTGELFF
D gene: TRBD1; clone size: .; V gene: TRBV27; J gene: TRBJ1-1; CDR3 DNA: TGTGCCAGCAGCGCAGCCGGGACAGGGAACACTGAAGCTTTCTTT; CDR3 protein: CASSAAGTGNTEAFF
D gene: TRBD2; clone size: .; V gene: TRBV7-2; J gene: TRBJ2-7; CDR3 DNA: TGTGCCAGCAGCTTAGGGGAGAGGGGACTAGCTGCCTCCAAGGAGCAGTACTTC; CDR3 protein: CASSLGERGLAASKEQYF
D gene: TRBD1; clone size: .; V gene: TRBV20-1; J gene: TRBJ1-2; CDR3 DNA: TGCAGTGCTGCTGTAAACGACAGGGGAAGGAACTATGGCTACACCTTC; CDR3 protein: CSAAVNDRGRNYGYTF
D gene: TRBD1; clone size: .; V gene: TRBV12-3/TRBV12-4; J gene: TRBJ2-7; CDR3 DNA: TGTGCCAGCAGTCCGAAGGGACAGGAGAGCCTCTACGAGCAGTACTTC; CDR3 protein: CASSPKGQESLYEQYF
D gene: .; clone size: .; V gene: TRBV6-6; J gene: TRBJ2-1; CDR3 DNA: TGTGCCAGCAGAGCCCAGCAGGGAAGCTCCTACAATGAGCAGTTCTTC; CDR3 protein: CASRAQQGSSYNEQFF
D gene: TRBD2; clone size: .; V gene: TRBV7-9; J gene: TRBJ2-1; CDR3 DNA: TGTGCCAGCAGTCGTAGCGGGGGCCCGGGGCAGTTCTTC; CDR3 protein: CASSRSGGPGQFF